This is a list of T cell receptor beta chains from one sample in a study of blood T cells in healthy people across ages. In TCRdb, the 5' RACE reads were re-called with MiXCR into one record per CDR3 protein. Here the sample spans about a million distinct CDR3 sequences, roughly two fifths being singletons. The sequenced material came from blood. The receptors here all came from a man between 18 and 35 years old in good health. The CDR3 runs from the conserved cysteine through the conserved F or W. A D gene is named only where the DNA matches it firmly. The size field is filled for only some rows; it gives once, few, many or a size class.

j_gene | abundance | v_gene | d_gene | CDR3aa | CDR3nt
TRBJ2-2 | NA | TRBV12-3/TRBV12-4 | TRBD1 | CASKVGTGNTGELFF | TGTGCCAGTAAAGTGGGGACAGGGAACACCGGGGAGCTGTTTTTT
TRBJ2-3 | NA | TRBV4-1 | NA | CASSQDLGQRGTDTQYF | TGCGCCAGCAGCCAAGATTTAGGACAACGAGGCACAGATACGCAGTATTTT
TRBJ1-2 | NA | TRBV12-3/TRBV12-4 | TRBD1 | CASSARLPGQTYVGYTF | TGTGCCAGCAGTGCCCGCCTACCGGGACAGACCTATGTGGGCTACACCTTC
TRBJ1-5 | NA | TRBV4-1 | NA | CASSHPGQARDQPQHF | TGCGCCAGCAGCCATCCAGGACAAGCTAGGGATCAGCCCCAGCATTTT
TRBJ2-7 | NA | TRBV20-1 | NA | CSAVPVDQQSSYNEQYF | TGCAGTGCCGTCCCCGTGGACCAGCAAAGCTCCTACAATGAGCAGTACTTC
TRBJ1-1 | NA | TRBV11-2 | NA | CASSATRGWTEAFF | TGTGCCAGCAGCGCAACACGGGGTTGGACTGAAGCTTTCTTT
TRBJ1-1 | NA | TRBV2 | TRBD1 | CASSGTGGVTEAFF | TGTGCCAGCAGTGGGACAGGGGGAGTAACTGAAGCTTTCTTT
TRBJ1-2 | NA | TRBV15 | NA | CATSRGEQAYGYTF | TGTGCCACCAGCAGAGGTGAACAGGCGTATGGCTACACCTTC
TRBJ1-2 | once | TRBV27 | NA | CVSSPLTAEYGYTF | TGTGTCAGCAGTCCCCTGACGGCAGAGTATGGCTACACCTTC
TRBJ2-1 | NA | TRBV21-1 | NA | CASSKKKRSSYNEQFF | TGTGCCAGCAGCAAAAAGAAACGTAGCTCCTACAATGAGCAGTTCTTC
TRBJ2-7 | NA | TRBV10-3 | NA | CAIRESEGYEQYF | TGTGCCATCAGGGAGTCGGAGGGCTACGAGCAGTACTTC
TRBJ2-2 | NA | TRBV5-1 | NA | CASSSEVTGELFF | TGCGCCAGCAGCTCGGAAGTGACCGGGGAGCTGTTTTTT
TRBJ2-1 | many | TRBV4-1 | NA | CASSPGGRNEQFF | TGCGCCAGCAGCCCTGGAGGCAGGAACGAGCAGTTCTTC
TRBJ1-5 | NA | TRBV5-5 | TRBD1 | CASSPGTGARASNQPQHF | TGTGCCAGCAGCCCTGGGACAGGGGCAAGGGCGAGCAATCAGCCCCAGCATTTT
TRBJ1-1 | NA | TRBV7-8 | NA | CASSLVGLGPGTEAFF | TGTGCCAGCAGCTTAGTAGGGCTGGGGCCGGGGACTGAAGCTTTCTTT
TRBJ2-3 | NA | TRBV5-1 | NA | CASSLVGTVTDTQYF | TGCGCCAGCAGCTTGGTGGGGACTGTCACAGATACGCAGTATTTT
TRBJ2-5 | NA | TRBV12-3/TRBV12-4 | NA | CASADQETQYF | TGTGCCAGCGCGGACCAAGAGACCCAGTACTTC
TRBJ1-6 | NA | TRBV13 | TRBD1 | CASSLEGTEKGSPLHF | TGTGCCAGCAGCTTAGAAGGGACAGAGAAAGGTTCACCCCTCCACTTT
TRBJ1-5 | few | TRBV28 | TRBD1 | CASETGANQPQHF | TGTGCCAGTGAGACAGGGGCCAATCAGCCCCAGCATTTT
TRBJ2-7 | few | TRBV5-1 | TRBD1 | CASSLDRGPGREQYF | TGCGCCAGCAGCTTGGACAGGGGCCCTGGCCGCGAGCAGTACTTC
TRBJ1-4 | few | TRBV7-9 | TRBD1 | CASSQGTGPEKLFF | TGTGCCAGCAGCCAAGGGACAGGGCCTGAAAAACTGTTTTTT
TRBJ2-4 | few | TRBV10-3 | TRBD1 | CAISPQGADMGDIQYF | TGTGCCATCAGCCCGCAGGGGGCCGATATGGGCGACATTCAGTACTTC
TRBJ2-3 | NA | TRBV28 | TRBD2 | CASSQRTSGGLDTQYF | TGTGCCAGCAGTCAGCGGACTAGCGGGGGGCTTGATACGCAGTATTTT
TRBJ2-1 | NA | TRBV7-9 | NA | CASSLDGQYNEQFF | TGTGCCAGCAGCTTAGATGGACAGTACAATGAGCAGTTCTTC
TRBJ1-1 | few | TRBV27 | NA | CASSLSPQFETEAFF | TGTGCCAGCAGTTTATCTCCACAATTCGAGACTGAAGCTTTCTTT
TRBJ1-2 | NA | TRBV29-1 | TRBD1 | CSVVGQGADGYTF | TGCAGCGTTGTTGGACAGGGGGCGGATGGCTACACCTTC
TRBJ1-2 | NA | TRBV7-9 | NA | CASSPAWAAGGYTF | TGTGCCAGCAGCCCAGCGTGGGCCGCAGGTGGCTACACCTTC
TRBJ1-6 | NA | TRBV12-3/TRBV12-4 | TRBD1 | CASSFVGGMHSPLHF | TGTGCCAGCAGTTTCGTAGGGGGCATGCATTCACCCCTCCACTTT
TRBJ1-6 | NA | TRBV2 | NA | CASKGLQTNSSPLHF | TGTGCCAGCAAGGGTTTACAGACAAATAGTTCACCCCTCCACTTT
TRBJ2-5 | NA | TRBV20-1 | TRBD2 | CSASDAGGAGPQYF | TGCAGTGCTAGTGATGCGGGAGGGGCCGGACCCCAGTACTTC
TRBJ2-7 | few | TRBV7-9 | TRBD2 | CASSYSSGGAPSYEQYF | TGTGCCAGCAGCTACTCTAGCGGGGGGGCCCCCTCCTACGAGCAGTACTTC
TRBJ2-4 | NA | TRBV5-1 | NA | CASSLGIAASAKNIQYF | TGCGCCAGCAGCTTGGGTATAGCTGCGTCGGCCAAAAACATTCAGTACTTC
TRBJ2-1 | few | TRBV7-9 | NA | CASSPPTGSAAGQFF | TGTGCCAGCAGCCCTCCGACAGGTTCCGCTGCTGGGCAGTTCTTC
TRBJ2-1 | NA | TRBV27 | TRBD2 | CASRTSGGPYNEQFF | TGTGCCAGCAGAACCAGCGGGGGACCATACAATGAGCAGTTCTTC
TRBJ2-5 | few | TRBV20-1 | NA | CSASSTQETQYF | TGCAGTGCTAGCAGTACCCAAGAGACCCAGTACTTC
TRBJ2-2 | NA | TRBV12-3/TRBV12-4 | NA | CASSKGQVNPNSGELFF | TGTGCCAGCAGTAAGGGTCAGGTCAATCCTAATTCCGGGGAGCTGTTTTTT
TRBJ2-5 | once | TRBV24-1 | TRBD1 | CATSRQGLQETQYF | TGTGCCACCAGTCGACAGGGGTTGCAAGAGACCCAGTACTTC
TRBJ1-5 | NA | TRBV18 | NA | CASSPRGDQPQHF | TGTGCCAGCTCACCACGGGGCGATCAGCCCCAGCATTTT
TRBJ2-3 | NA | TRBV14 | NA | CASSQDITGWDTQYF | TGTGCCAGCAGCCAAGACATAACAGGGTGGGATACGCAGTATTTT
TRBJ2-7 | NA | TRBV11-2 | NA | CASSSTRADYEQYF | TGTGCCAGCAGCTCAACAAGAGCCGATTACGAGCAGTACTTC
TRBJ1-2 | few | TRBV15 | NA | CATSRDRGTLNHGYTF | TGTGCCACCAGCAGAGATCGCGGGACACTAAATCATGGCTACACCTTC
TRBJ2-3 | once | TRBV6-5 | NA | CASSPLKGADTQYF | TGTGCCAGCAGTCCCTTAAAGGGTGCAGATACGCAGTATTTT
TRBJ2-7 | many | TRBV12-3/TRBV12-4 | NA | CASSLGVGFYEQYF | TGTGCCAGCAGTTTAGGTGTGGGATTCTACGAGCAGTACTTC
TRBJ2-1 | NA | TRBV9 | NA | CASSPGIRRGARYNEQFF | TGTGCCAGCAGCCCTGGAATACGAAGGGGGGCTCGCTACAATGAGCAGTTCTTC
TRBJ2-7 | NA | TRBV7-9 | NA | CASSVDSHRSSEQYF | TGTGCCAGCAGCGTAGACAGCCACCGATCCTCCGAGCAGTACTTC
TRBJ2-1 | few | TRBV20-1 | NA | CSVLGGGPSNEQFF | TGCAGTGTGTTGGGTGGGGGGCCATCGAATGAGCAGTTCTTC
TRBJ2-1 | many | TRBV2 | NA | CATSYSSYNEQFF | TGTGCCACTAGCTATAGCTCCTACAATGAGCAGTTCTTC
TRBJ2-5 | NA | TRBV2 | NA | CASSEGGAGEQYF | TGTGCCAGCAGTGAAGGGGGGGCGGGTGAGCAGTACTTC
TRBJ1-4 | NA | TRBV27 | NA | CASSSPTGDLEKLFF | TGTGCCAGCAGTTCCCCGACGGGGGATTTAGAAAAACTGTTTTTT
TRBJ1-2 | NA | TRBV6-6 | NA | CASSIGGYRTYGYTF | TGTGCCAGCAGTATAGGGGGTTACAGGACCTATGGCTACACCTTC
TRBJ2-1 | NA | TRBV20-1 | NA | CSARGPDSRQFF | TGCAGTGCTAGAGGACCCGACAGCCGGCAGTTCTTC
TRBJ1-1 | NA | TRBV6-1 | TRBD1 | CAARDSLNTEAFF | TGTGCCGCGAGGGACAGCCTGAACACTGAAGCTTTCTTT
TRBJ2-7 | NA | TRBV10-3 | NA | CAISEGQAGLNEQYF | TGTGCCATCAGTGAAGGTCAGGCAGGGTTGAATGAGCAGTACTTC
TRBJ1-5 | NA | TRBV7-9 | NA | CASSLNRAPQHF | TGTGCCAGCAGCTTAAACAGGGCCCCCCAGCATTTT
TRBJ2-1 | NA | TRBV7-3 | NA | CASSLSPSGYNEQFF | TGTGCCAGCAGCTTATCGCCTTCGGGCTACAATGAGCAGTTCTTC
TRBJ2-7 | few | TRBV7-6 | NA | CASSLEAGNSYEQYF | TGTGCCAGCAGCTTAGAGGCCGGCAACAGCTACGAGCAGTACTTC
TRBJ2-3 | few | TRBV4-3 | TRBD2 | CASSQVFSGGAGDTQYF | TGCGCCAGCAGCCAAGTCTTCAGCGGGGGGGCCGGAGATACGCAGTATTTT
TRBJ2-7 | few | TRBV6-5 | NA | CASASRPTYNEQYF | TGTGCCAGCGCATCCAGGCCGACCTACAATGAGCAGTACTTC
TRBJ2-1 | few | TRBV7-9 | NA | CASSPSTGSGVNEQFF | TGTGCCAGCAGCCCCTCTACAGGGTCTGGGGTGAATGAGCAGTTCTTC